The table lists the clone carrying this TCR beta chain with a count of one. Its antigen is still unknown. This CDR3 is 19 amino acids long. These data originate in a study of cytomegalovirus exposure and HLA in healthy donors. Study conclusions and caveats: Rarity held for most TCR sequences, but there were some public TCRs that occurred in many donors. Reported findings show TCR beta sequences accurately forecast HLA-A and HLA-B alleles in most subjects.

The PCR ran on 60 Vbeta and 13 Jbeta primers. The data were produced by immunoSEQ multiplex PCR, yet TCRdb's version contains in-frame clones alone and is incomplete. The top ten clones hold roughly 0.2% of a sample with 200,000 or so clones, more than 85% of them seen once. The chain has TRBV21-1 and TRBJ2-7; the table assigns TRBD2, which was not confirmed against the DNA. TRBV21-1 is given as a pseudogene. What was sequenced was PBMCs. The receptor was derived from a girl under three years old in good health and CMV-seronegative. In nucleotides, the CDR3 is TGTGCCAGCATAGGCGGGAAAAGAATCCTCCGACGGTCGACCTACGAGCAGTACTTC. This gives the protein CASIGGKRILRRSTYEQYF.